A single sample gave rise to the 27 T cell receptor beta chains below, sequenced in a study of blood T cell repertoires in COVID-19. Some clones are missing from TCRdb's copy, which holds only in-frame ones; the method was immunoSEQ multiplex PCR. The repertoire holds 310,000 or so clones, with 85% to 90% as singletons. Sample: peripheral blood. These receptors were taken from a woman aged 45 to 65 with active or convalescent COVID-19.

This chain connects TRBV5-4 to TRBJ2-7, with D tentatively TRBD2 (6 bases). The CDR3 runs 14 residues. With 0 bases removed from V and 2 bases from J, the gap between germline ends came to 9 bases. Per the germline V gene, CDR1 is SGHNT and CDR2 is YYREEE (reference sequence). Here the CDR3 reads CASSLGGDTYEQYF. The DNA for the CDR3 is TGTGCCAGCAGCTTGGGCGGGGATACCTACGAGCAGTACTTC.

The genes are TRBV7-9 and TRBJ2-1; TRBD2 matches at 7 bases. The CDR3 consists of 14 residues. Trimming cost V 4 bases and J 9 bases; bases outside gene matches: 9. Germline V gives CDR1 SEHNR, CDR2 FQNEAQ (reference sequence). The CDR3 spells CASSSLGPSGEQFF. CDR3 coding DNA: TGTGCCAGCAGCTCCCTGGGGCCTAGCGGTGAGCAGTTCTTC.

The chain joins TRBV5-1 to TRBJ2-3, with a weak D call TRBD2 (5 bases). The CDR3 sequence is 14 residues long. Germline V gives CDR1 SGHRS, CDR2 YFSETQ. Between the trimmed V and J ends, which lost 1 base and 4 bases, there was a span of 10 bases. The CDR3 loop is CASSLSGTADTQYF. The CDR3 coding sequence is TGCGCCAGCAGCTTGTCGGGAACGGCAGATACGCAGTATTTT.

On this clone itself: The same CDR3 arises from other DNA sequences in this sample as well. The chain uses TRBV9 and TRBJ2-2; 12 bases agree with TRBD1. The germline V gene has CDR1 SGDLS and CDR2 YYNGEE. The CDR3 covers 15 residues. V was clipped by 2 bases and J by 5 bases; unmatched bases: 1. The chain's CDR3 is CASSVGQGATGELFF. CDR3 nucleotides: TGTGCCAGCAGCGTGGGACAGGGGGCGACCGGGGAGCTGTTTTTT.

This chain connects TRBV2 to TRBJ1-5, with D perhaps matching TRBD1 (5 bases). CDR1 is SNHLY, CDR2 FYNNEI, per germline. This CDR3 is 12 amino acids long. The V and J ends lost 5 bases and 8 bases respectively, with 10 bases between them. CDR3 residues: CASSWTLEPQHF. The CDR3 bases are TGTGCCAGCAGTTGGACATTGGAGCCCCAGCATTTT. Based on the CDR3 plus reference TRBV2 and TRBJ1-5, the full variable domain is EPEVTQTPSHQVTQMGQEVILRCVPISNHLYFYWYRQILGQKVEFLVSFYNNEISEKSEIFDDQFSVERPDGSNFTLKIRSTKLEDSAMYFCASSWTLEPQHFGDGTRLSIL.

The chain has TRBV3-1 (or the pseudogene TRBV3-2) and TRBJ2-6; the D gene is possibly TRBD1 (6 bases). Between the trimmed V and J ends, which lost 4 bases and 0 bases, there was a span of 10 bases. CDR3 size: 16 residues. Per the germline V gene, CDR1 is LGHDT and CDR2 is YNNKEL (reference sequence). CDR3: CASSLQGSSGANVLTF. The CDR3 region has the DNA TGTGCCAGCAGCCTACAGGGATCCTCTGGGGCCAACGTCCTGACTTTC.

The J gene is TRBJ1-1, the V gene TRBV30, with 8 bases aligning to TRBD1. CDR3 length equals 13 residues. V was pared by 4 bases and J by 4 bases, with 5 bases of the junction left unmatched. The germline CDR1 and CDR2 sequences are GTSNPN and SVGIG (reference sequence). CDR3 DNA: TGTGCCTGGAACCTGGGACAGGCCACTGAAGCTTTCTTT. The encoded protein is CAWNLGQATEAFF.

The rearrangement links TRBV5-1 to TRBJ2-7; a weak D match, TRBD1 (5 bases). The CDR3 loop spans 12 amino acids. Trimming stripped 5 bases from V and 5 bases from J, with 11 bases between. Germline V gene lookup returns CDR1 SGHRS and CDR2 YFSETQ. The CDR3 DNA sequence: TGCGCCAGCAGATATGACAGTAACGAGCAGTACTTC. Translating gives CASRYDSNEQYF.

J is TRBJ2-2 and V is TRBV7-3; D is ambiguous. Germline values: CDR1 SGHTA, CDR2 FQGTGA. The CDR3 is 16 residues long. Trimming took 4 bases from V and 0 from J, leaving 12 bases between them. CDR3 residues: CASSSRLAANTGELFF. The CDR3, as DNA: TGTGCCAGCAGCTCCCGACTGGCGGCGAACACCGGGGAGCTGTTTTTT.

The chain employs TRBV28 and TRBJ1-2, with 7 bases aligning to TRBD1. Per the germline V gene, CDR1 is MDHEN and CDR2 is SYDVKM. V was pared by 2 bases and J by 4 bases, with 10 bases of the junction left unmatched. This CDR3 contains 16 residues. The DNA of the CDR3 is TGTGCCAGCAGTTTAAATAGGTGGGACAGCCCCTATGGCTACACCTTC. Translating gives CASSLNRWDSPYGYTF.

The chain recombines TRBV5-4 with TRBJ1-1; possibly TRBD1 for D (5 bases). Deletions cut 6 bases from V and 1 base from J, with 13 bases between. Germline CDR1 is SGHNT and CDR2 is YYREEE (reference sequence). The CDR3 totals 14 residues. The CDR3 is CASTWAGQNTEAFF. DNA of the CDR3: TGTGCCAGCACCTGGGCAGGGCAGAACACTGAAGCTTTCTTT.

The CDR3 reads CASSPGDQSSYNSPLHF. The DNA for the CDR3 is TGTGCCAGCAGTCCAGGGGATCAGAGCTCCTATAATTCACCCCTCCACTTT. This chain links TRBV27 with TRBJ1-6; weak D call: TRBD1 (6 bases). CDR1 is MNHEY and CDR2 is SMNVEV in the germline V gene (reference sequence). Trimming took 5 bases from V and 0 from J, leaving 14 bases between them. There are 17 residues in the CDR3.

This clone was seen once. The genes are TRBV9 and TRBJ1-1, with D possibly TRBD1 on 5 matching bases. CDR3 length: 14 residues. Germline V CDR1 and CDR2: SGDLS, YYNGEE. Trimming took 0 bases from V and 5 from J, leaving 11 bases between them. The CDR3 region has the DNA TGTGCCAGCAGCGTAGCCCCGGGGGTTACTGAAGCTTTCTTT. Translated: CASSVAPGVTEAFF.

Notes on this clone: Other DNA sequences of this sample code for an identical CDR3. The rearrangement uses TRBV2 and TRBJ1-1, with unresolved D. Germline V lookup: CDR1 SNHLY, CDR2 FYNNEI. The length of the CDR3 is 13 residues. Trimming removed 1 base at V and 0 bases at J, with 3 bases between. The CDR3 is CASSEDMNTEAFF. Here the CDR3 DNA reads TGTGCCAGCAGTGAAGACATGAACACTGAAGCTTTCTTT.

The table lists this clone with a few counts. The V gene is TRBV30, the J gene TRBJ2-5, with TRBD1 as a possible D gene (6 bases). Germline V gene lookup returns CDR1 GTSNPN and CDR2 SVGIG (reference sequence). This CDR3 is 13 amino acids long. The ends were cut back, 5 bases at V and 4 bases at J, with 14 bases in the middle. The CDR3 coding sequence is TGTGCCTGGTCCATACAGGGACCAGAGACCCAGTACTTC. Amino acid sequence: CAWSIQGPETQYF.

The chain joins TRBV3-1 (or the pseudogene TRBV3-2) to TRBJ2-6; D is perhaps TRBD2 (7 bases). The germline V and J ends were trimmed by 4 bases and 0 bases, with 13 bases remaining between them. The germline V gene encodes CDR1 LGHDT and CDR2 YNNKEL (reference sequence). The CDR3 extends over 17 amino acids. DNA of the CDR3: TGTGCCAGCAGCCTGGGGGGGCCCAGCTCTGGGGCCAACGTCCTGACTTTC. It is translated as CASSLGGPSSGANVLTF.

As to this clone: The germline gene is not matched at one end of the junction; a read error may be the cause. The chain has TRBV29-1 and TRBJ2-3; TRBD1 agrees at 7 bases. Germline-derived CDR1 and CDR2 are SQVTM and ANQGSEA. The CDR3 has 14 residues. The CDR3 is CSLRGGDSTGTQYF. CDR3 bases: TGCAGCTTGAGAGGGGGCGACTCTACAGGTACGCAGTATTTT.

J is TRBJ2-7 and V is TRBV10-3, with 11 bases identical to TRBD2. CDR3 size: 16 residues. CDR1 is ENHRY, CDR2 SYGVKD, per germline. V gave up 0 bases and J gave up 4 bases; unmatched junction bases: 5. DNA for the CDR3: TGTGCCATCAGTGAGTCTCGACTAGCGGGGTTTTACGAGCAGTACTTC. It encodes CAISESRLAGFYEQYF.

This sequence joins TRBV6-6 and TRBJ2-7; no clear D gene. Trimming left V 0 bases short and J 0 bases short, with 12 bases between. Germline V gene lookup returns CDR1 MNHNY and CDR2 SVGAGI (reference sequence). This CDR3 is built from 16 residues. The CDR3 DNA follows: TGTGCCAGCAGTTACTCGATCGAACTGTCCTCCTACGAGCAGTACTTC. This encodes CASSYSIELSSYEQYF.

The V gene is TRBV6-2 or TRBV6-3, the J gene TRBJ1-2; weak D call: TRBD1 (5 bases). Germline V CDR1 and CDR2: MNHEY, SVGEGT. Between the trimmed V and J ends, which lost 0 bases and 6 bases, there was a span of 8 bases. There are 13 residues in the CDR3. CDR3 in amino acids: CASSYSIGDGYTF. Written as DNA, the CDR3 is TGTGCCAGCAGTTACTCGATAGGGGATGGCTACACCTTC.

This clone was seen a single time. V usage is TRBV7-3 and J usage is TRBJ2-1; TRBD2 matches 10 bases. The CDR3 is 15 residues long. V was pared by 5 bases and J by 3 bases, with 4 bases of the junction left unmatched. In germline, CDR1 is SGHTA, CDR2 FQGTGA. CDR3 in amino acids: CASSLSGGHYNEQFF. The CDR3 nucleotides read TGTGCCAGCAGCCTTAGCGGGGGGCACTACAATGAGCAGTTCTTC.

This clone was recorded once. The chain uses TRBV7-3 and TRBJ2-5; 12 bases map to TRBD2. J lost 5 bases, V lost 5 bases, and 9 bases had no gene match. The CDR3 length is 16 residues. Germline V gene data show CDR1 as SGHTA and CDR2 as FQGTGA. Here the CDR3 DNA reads TGTGCCAGCAGCCCTAGCGGGGGGGCCCTCCTGGAGACCCAGTACTTC. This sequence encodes CASSPSGGALLETQYF.

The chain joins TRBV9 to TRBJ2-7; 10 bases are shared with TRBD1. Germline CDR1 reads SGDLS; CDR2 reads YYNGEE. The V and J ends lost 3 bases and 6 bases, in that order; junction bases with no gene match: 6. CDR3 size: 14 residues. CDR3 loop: CASSATGTGVEQYF. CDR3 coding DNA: TGTGCCAGCAGCGCGACCGGGACAGGGGTCGAGCAGTACTTC.

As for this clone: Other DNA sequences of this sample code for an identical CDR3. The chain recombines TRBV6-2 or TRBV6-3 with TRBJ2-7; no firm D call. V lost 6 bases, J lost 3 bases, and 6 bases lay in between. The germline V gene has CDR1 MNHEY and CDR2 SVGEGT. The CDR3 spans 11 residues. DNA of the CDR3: TGTGCCAGCAGCCTCAACTACGAGCAGTACTTC. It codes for CASSLNYEQYF.

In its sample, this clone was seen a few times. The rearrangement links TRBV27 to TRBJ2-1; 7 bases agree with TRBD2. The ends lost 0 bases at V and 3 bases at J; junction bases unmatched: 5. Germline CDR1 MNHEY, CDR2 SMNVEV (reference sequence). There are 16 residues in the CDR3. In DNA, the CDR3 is TGTGCCAGCAGTTTATCGAGGCGGGAGCGCTACAATGAGCAGTTCTTC. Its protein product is CASSLSRRERYNEQFF.

As DNA, the CDR3 is TGTGCCACCAGTAACGCGCTGGACACTGAAGCTTTCTTT. Its protein is CATSNALDTEAFF. The chain carries TRBV24-1 and TRBJ1-1; D remains ambiguous. Germline CDR1 and CDR2: KGHDR and SFDVKD. The CDR3 consists of 13 residues. The ends were cut back, 6 bases at V and 3 bases at J, with 10 bases in the middle.

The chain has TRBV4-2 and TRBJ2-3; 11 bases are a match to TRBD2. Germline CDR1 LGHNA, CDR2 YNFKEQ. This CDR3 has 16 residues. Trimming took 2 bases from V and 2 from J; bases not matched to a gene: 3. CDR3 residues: CASSQLAGGATDTQYF. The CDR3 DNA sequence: TGTGCCAGCAGCCAACTAGCGGGGGGTGCCACAGATACGCAGTATTTT.